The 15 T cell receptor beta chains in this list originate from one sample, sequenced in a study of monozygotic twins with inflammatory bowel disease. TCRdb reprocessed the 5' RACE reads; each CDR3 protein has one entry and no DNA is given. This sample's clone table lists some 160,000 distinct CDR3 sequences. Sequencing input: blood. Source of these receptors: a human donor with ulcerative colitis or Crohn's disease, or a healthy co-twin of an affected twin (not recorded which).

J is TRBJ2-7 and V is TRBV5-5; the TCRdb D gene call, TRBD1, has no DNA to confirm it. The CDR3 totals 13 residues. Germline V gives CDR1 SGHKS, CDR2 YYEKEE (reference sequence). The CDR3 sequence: CASSLNRVYEQYF.

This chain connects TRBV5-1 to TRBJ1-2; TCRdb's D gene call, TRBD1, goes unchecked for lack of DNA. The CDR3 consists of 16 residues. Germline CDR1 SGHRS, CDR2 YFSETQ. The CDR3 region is CASSPRQGASTLGYTF.

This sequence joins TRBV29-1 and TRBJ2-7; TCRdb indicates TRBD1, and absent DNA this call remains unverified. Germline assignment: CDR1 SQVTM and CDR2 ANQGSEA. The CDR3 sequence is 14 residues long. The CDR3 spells CSAGTGGNSYEQYF.

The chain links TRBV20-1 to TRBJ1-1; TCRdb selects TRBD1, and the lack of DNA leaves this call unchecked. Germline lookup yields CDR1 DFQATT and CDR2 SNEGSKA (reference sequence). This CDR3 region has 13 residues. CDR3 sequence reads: CSATRDSAPEAFF.

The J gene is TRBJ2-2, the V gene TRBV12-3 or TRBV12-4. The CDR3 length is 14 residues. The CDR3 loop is CASSLSQVSGELFF.

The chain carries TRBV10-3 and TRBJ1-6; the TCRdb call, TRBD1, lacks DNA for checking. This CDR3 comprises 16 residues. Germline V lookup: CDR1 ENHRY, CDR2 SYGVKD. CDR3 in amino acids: CAISEGQSSYNSPLHF.

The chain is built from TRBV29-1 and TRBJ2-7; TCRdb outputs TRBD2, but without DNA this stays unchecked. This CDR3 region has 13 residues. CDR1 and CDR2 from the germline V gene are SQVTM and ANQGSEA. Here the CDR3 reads CSVGTPSSYEQYF.

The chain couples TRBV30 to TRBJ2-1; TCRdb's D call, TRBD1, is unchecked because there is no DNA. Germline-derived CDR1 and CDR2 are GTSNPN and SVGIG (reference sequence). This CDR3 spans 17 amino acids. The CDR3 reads CAWSGYRDKSSYNEQFF.

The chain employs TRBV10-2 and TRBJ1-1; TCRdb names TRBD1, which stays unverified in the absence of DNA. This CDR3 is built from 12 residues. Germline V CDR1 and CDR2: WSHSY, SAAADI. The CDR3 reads CASLPEGAEAFF.

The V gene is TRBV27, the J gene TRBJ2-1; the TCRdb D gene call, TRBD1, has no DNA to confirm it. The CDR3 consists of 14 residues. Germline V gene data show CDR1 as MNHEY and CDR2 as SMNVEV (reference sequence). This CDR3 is CATIRDRVTNEQFF.

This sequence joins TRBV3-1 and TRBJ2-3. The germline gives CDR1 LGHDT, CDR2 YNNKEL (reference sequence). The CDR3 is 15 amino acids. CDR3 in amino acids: CASSQTRLYTDTQYF.

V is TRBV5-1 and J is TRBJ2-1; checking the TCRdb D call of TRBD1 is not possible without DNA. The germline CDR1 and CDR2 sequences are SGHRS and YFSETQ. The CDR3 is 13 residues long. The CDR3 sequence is CASSLQAGGGQFF.

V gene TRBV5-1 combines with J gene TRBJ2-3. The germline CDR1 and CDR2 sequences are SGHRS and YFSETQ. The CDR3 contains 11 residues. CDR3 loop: CASSFGDTQYF.

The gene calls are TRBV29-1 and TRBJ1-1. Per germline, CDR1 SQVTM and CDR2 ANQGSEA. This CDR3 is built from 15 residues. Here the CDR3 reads CSVGHGVMKNTEAFF.

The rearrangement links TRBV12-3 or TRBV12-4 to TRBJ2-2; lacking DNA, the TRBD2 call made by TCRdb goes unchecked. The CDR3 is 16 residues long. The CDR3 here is CASTSSSSANTGELFF.